The clone carrying this T cell receptor (beta chain) was counted many times. The record originates from a study of T-cell reconstitution after alpha-beta-depleted transplantation in children. A library of TCRbeta sequences, prepared with unique molecular identifiers, was generated. TCRdb analysed the PCR reads with MiXCR anew, one entry per CDR3 protein. The data show hundreds of thousands of distinct CDR3 sequences, approximately 12% seen once. Between the trimmed V and J ends, which lost 3 bases and 6 bases, there was a span of 9 bases. Germline V gene sequence: CDR1 MNHEY, CDR2 SMNVEV (reference sequence). The CDR3 runs to 14 residues.

The clonotype originates from a human donor who donated a stem cell graft to a child with acute lymphoblastic leukemia. The specimen comprised PBMCs from the stem cell graft donor, sampled from the stem cell graft. The chain has TRBV27 and TRBJ1-6, with a tentative D call TRBD1 (5 bases). CDR3 in DNA: TGTGCCAGCAGTTTGGGACGGAGTAATTCACCCCTCCACTTT. Residues: CASSLGRSNSPLHF.